This TCR beta chain is from a study of cytomegalovirus exposure and HLA in healthy donors. Study background: Approximately 180 million T cells yielded 100 million to 130 million unique TCR beta sequences, as an earlier analysis found. As released early, the data held about 85 million unique TCRs from HLA-typed donors. Study results and caveats: A likely sequencing artifact accounted for one observed cluster of highly shared sequence variants.

The PCR employed 60 Vbeta primers together with 13 Jbeta primers. Repertoires were generated with immunoSEQ multiplex PCR, while TCRdb's copy carries only in-frame clones and drops some. The data show some 78,000 clones, more than 65% seen once. The length of the CDR3 is 15 residues. CDR1 is SGHDT and CDR2 is YYEEEE in the germline V gene. V lost 3 bases, J lost 9 bases, and 10 bases stayed unmatched. This clone was seen only a few times. Its antigen is unknown. The chain links TRBV5-6 to TRBJ2-7, with 12 bases identical to TRBD2. Sequencing was carried out using PBMCs. This receptor was taken from a woman aged 35 to 49 in good health and CMV-seropositive. The CDR3 region is CASSSSGTSGYRQYF. Written as DNA, the CDR3 is TGTGCCAGCAGCTCATCCGGGACTAGCGGGTACAGGCAGTACTTC.